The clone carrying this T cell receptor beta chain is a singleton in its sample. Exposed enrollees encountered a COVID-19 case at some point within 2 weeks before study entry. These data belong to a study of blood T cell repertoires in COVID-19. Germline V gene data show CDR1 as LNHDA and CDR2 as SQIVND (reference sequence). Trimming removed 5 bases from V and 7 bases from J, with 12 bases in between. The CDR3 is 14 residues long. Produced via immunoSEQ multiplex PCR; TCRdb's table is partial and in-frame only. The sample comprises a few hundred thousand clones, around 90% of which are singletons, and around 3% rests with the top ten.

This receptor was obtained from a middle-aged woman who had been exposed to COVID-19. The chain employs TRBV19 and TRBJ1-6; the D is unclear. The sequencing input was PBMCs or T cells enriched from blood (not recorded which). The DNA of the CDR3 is TGTGCCAGTAGTGTGTCCCCCACAAATTCACCCCTCCACTTT. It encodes CASSVSPTNSPLHF.